These T cell receptor beta chains were read from a single sample in a study of blood T cell repertoires in COVID-19. Clones were read by immunoSEQ multiplex PCR, and TCRdb kept only the in-frame ones, dropping some. The sample records some 340,000 clones, over 75% being singletons. The sequenced sample was PBMCs or T cells enriched from blood (not recorded which). The receptor source for this set is a woman under 40 who had recovered from COVID-19. Each CDR3 is given with its conserved first and last residue. The D gene is left open where the match is weak. For some rows the clone size is stated as once, few or many, or as a class when expanded; others skip it.

clone_size j_call d_call v_call cdr3_nt cdr3_aa
once TRBJ1-1 . TRBV4-2 TGTGCCAGCAGCCAAGATACTGGGAACACTGAAGCTTTCTTT CASSQDTGNTEAFF
. TRBJ2-3 . TRBV10-3 TGTGCCATCAGTGAGTCTAGGAGGGGCACAGATACGCAGTATTTT CAISESRRGTDTQYF
. TRBJ1-4 . TRBV19 TGTGCCAGTAGTATAGACGAAGGGGTTGAAAAACTGTTTTTT CASSIDEGVEKLFF
. TRBJ1-1 . TRBV6-5 TGTGCCAGCACCTCATCAGACGGGTATGTGACTGAAGCTTTCTTT CASTSSDGYVTEAFF
. TRBJ2-3 TRBD2 TRBV4-1 TGCGCCAGCAGCCCCCGGAGAGCGGGGGCCCCCACAGATACGCAGTATTTT CASSPRRAGAPTDTQYF
. TRBJ2-5 . TRBV28 TGTGCCAGCAGTTTGCTAGCTGAAGAGACCCAGTACTTC CASSLLAEETQYF
. TRBJ1-1 . TRBV19 TGTGCCAGTAGTATACCCAGGAAAGCTTTCTTT CASSIPRKAFF
. TRBJ2-1 TRBD1 TRBV7-3 TGTGCCAGCAGCTGGGACAGCTACAATGAGCAGTTCTTC CASSWDSYNEQFF
. TRBJ2-7 TRBD1 TRBV9 TGTGCCAGCAGCGTAGACAGGGGTGCTTCCTACGAGCAGTACTTC CASSVDRGASYEQYF
once TRBJ1-5 TRBD1 TRBV2 TGTGCCAGCACATCTCAGGGACAGGGGAATCAGCCCCAGCATTTT CASTSQGQGNQPQHF
. TRBJ1-4 . TRBV11-2 TGTGCCAGCAGCTTAGGGGCTCCGGCAGGGGAACTGTTTTTT CASSLGAPAGELFF
few TRBJ2-5 . TRBV28 TGTGCCAGCAATTCTCAGGACCAAGAGACCCAGTACTTC CASNSQDQETQYF
. TRBJ2-7 . TRBV2 TGTGCCAGCAGAGTAAACGGGGGCTCCTACGAGCAGTACTTC CASRVNGGSYEQYF
. TRBJ1-5 . TRBV7-9 TGTGCCAGCAGCTTATCCCCTATCGGACAGCTAAGCAATCAGCCCCAGCATTTT CASSLSPIGQLSNQPQHF
. TRBJ1-3 TRBD1 TRBV6-5 TGTGCCAGCAGTTTACAGGGGAGCGGAAACACCATATATTTT CASSLQGSGNTIYF
. TRBJ1-4 . TRBV11-2 TGTGCCAGCAGCCATACAGGGATCGCAACTAATGAAAAACTGTTTTTT CASSHTGIATNEKLFF
. TRBJ2-3 . TRBV5-1 TGCGCCAGCAGCTTGGCCCCGGGTAGTGGCACAGATACGCAGTATTTT CASSLAPGSGTDTQYF
. TRBJ2-7 TRBD1 TRBV29-1 TGCAGCATTACAAAAGGGACAGGGGTCGAGCAGTACTTC CSITKGTGVEQYF
. TRBJ2-3 . TRBV9 TGTGCCAGCAGCGTATACTCTAGCACATATACGCAGTATTTT CASSVYSSTYTQYF
. TRBJ1-6 . TRBV21-1 TGTGCCAGCAGCCCCAGCGAGGCCCATTCACCCCTCCACTTT CASSPSEAHSPLHF
once TRBJ2-1 TRBD2 TRBV2 TGTGCCAGCAGTGAGTCCGGGGGGGCGTTTTTAACGCAGTTCTTC CASSESGGAFLTQFF
. TRBJ2-6 TRBD1 TRBV5-1 TGCGCCAGCAGCCCAGACAGGGCTGGGGCCAACGTCCTGACTTTC CASSPDRAGANVLTF
. TRBJ2-3 TRBD2 TRBV28 TGTGCCAGCAGTTTAGGTCACGGACTAGCGGCGGCAGATACGCAGTATTTT CASSLGHGLAAADTQYF
. TRBJ1-3 TRBD1 TRBV28 TGTGCCAGCAGTTCTCCACAGGGGGTAGAGAGAAACACCATATATTTT CASSSPQGVERNTIYF
few TRBJ2-7 . TRBV27 TGTGCCAGCAGTTTTCCGGGGAGTAGCAACGAGCAGTACTTC CASSFPGSSNEQYF
once TRBJ1-2 . TRBV4-1 TGCGCCAGCAGCCAAGAGTCGGGAGATGTTACCTATGGCTACACCTTC CASSQESGDVTYGYTF
. TRBJ1-1 . TRBV6-5 TGTGCCAGCAGTTACTCGGTACAGGAAGACGAAGCTTTCTTT CASSYSVQEDEAFF
once TRBJ2-3 . TRBV5-1 TGCGCCAGCAGCCTGACAGGGGAGGGGGCGGATACGCAGTATTTT CASSLTGEGADTQYF
. TRBJ2-5 . TRBV27 TGTGCCCAAAACCGGGAGACCCAGTACTTC CAQNRETQYF
. TRBJ1-2 TRBD1 TRBV11-2 TGTGCCAGCAGGGCCGGTGGGACAGGGGGCCCCTCGGCCTATGGCTACACCTTC CASRAGGTGGPSAYGYTF
. TRBJ2-7 . TRBV13 TGTGCCAGCAGCTCGAGCTCCTACGAGCAGTACTTC CASSSSSYEQYF
. TRBJ1-2 . TRBV27 TGTGCCAGCAGTCCGTCCGCGCGGACAATTAACTATGGCTACACCTTC CASSPSARTINYGYTF
. TRBJ2-7 . TRBV5-1 TGCGCCAGCAGCTTGGGAGAGGGTAGGGCCTACGAGCAGTACTTC CASSLGEGRAYEQYF
. TRBJ2-6 TRBD1 TRBV27 TGTGCCAGCAGTTGGACAGGGTCAGGGGCCAACGTCCTGACTTTC CASSWTGSGANVLTF
. TRBJ1-1 . TRBV9 TGTGCCAGCAGCGTCGGACACTACACTGAAGCTTTCTTT CASSVGHYTEAFF
. TRBJ1-2 . TRBV2 TGTGCCAGCAGTGGTACGGGGGGCGCGACCCGAGGCTACACCTTC CASSGTGGATRGYTF
. TRBJ2-5 . TRBV11-2 TGTGCCAGCAGCTTAGATAGGGAGGCGATTACGAAAGAGACCCAGTACTTC CASSLDREAITKETQYF
. TRBJ2-3 . TRBV6-2/TRBV6-3 TGTGCCAGCAGTTATCGGCTAGCCACAGATACGCAGTATTTT CASSYRLATDTQYF
. TRBJ1-5 TRBD1 TRBV19 TGTGCCAGTAGTATAGACGGGACAGGGGGCAATCAGCCCCAGCATTTT CASSIDGTGGNQPQHF
few TRBJ2-1 . TRBV4-1 TGCGCCAGCAGCCAAGGAGAGGGCGATGAGCAGTTCTTC CASSQGEGDEQFF
. TRBJ2-5 TRBD2 TRBV11-3 TGTGCCCCAGCGAGCGGGAGAGAGACCCAGTACTTC CAPASGRETQYF
. TRBJ2-7 TRBD1 TRBV6-2/TRBV6-3 TGTGCCAGCAGCCCCCCCGGGACAGGGGGCTACGAGCAGTACTTC CASSPPGTGGYEQYF
. TRBJ2-7 TRBD1 TRBV5-1 TGCGCCAGCAGCTCACTATCGGGACAGGGGGAGCGCGAGCAGTACTTC CASSSLSGQGEREQYF
. TRBJ1-4 . TRBV7-9 TGTGCCAGCAGCTTAGCGGCTAGAGCTGAAAAACTGTTTTTT CASSLAARAEKLFF
few TRBJ1-1 . TRBV10-3 TGTGCCATCAGCCGAACCGGCCCGGGGACTGAAGCTTTCTTT CAISRTGPGTEAFF
. TRBJ1-5 . TRBV10-3 TGTGCCATCAGCCCGACAGGACAAAATCAGCCCCAGCATTTT CAISPTGQNQPQHF
. TRBJ1-2 . TRBV30 TGTGCCTGGAGTGAAGGGGTGGAGGGTGGCTACACCTTC CAWSEGVEGGYTF
. TRBJ2-7 . TRBV7-6 TGTGCCAGCAGCTTAGGGTACAGGGCCTACGAGCAGTACTTC CASSLGYRAYEQYF
. TRBJ2-1 TRBD2 TRBV5-1 TGCGCCAGCAGCAAGGGACTAGCGGGGGGCGATGAGCAGTTCTTC CASSKGLAGGDEQFF
few TRBJ1-1 TRBD1 TRBV6-5 TGTGCCAGCAGCGATACAGGGGGGAACACTGAAGCTTTCTTT CASSDTGGNTEAFF
. TRBJ1-2 . TRBV10-3 TGTGCCACAGAAGGTACAGGGTATCGCGGCTACACCTTC CATEGTGYRGYTF
. TRBJ2-7 . TRBV6-5 TGTGCCAGCAGTTACTCGGAGGGAGCCCCTGGGGTCTTC CASSYSEGAPGVF
. TRBJ2-7 TRBD1 TRBV7-6 TGTGCCAGCAGCTCCAATCCGGACAGGGGGCGCGCCTACGAGCAGTACTTC CASSSNPDRGRAYEQYF
. TRBJ2-3 . TRBV4-3 TGCGCCAGCAGCCAAGACCAAAATGTACTAGCACGGAGCACCCCGTACACAGATACGCAGTATTTT CASSQDQNVLARSTPYTDTQYF